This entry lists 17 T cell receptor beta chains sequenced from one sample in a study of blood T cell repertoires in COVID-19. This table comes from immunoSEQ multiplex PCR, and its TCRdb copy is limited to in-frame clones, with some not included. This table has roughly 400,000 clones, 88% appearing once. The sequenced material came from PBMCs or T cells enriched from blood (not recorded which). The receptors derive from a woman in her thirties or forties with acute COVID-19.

CDR3 DNA: TGCGCCAGCAGCCTCCGGACAGGGGGGAATCCAATCACCGGGGAGCTGTTTTTT. Residues: CASSLRTGGNPITGELFF. This chain connects TRBV5-1 to TRBJ2-2, with 10 bases fitting TRBD1. Looked up from germline, CDR1 is SGHRS and CDR2 is YFSETQ. J was trimmed by 4 bases and V by 4 bases; bases with no gene match: 13. The CDR3 consists of 18 residues.

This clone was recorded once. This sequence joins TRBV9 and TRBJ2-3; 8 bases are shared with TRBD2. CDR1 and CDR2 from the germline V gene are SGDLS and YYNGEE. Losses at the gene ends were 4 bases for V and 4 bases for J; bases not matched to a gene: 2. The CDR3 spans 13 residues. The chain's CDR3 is CASSRGGSDTQYF. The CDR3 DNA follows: TGTGCCAGCAGCCGGGGGGGCTCAGATACGCAGTATTTT.

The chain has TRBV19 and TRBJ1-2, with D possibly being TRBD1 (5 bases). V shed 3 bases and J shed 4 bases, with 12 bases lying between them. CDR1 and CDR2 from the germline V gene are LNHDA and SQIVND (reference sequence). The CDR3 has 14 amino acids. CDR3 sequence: CASSMGGTPYGYTF. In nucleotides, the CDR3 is TGTGCCAGTAGTATGGGGGGGACCCCCTATGGCTACACCTTC.

CDR3 nucleotides: TGCGCCAGCAGCCAAGATTTTCGCGGGGGGGTCTACGAGCAGTACTTC. Amino acid sequence: CASSQDFRGGVYEQYF. V is TRBV4-1 and J is TRBJ2-7; 9 bases fit TRBD2. The length of the CDR3 is 16 residues. CDR1 MGHRA and CDR2 YSYEKL come from the germline V gene. Unmatched junction bases numbered 6, after V lost 0 bases and J lost 3 bases.

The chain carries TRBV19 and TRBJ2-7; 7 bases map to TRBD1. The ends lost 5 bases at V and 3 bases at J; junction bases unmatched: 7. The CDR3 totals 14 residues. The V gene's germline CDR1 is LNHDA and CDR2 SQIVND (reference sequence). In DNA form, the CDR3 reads TGTGCCAGTAGTTTCAAGGGACAGCGCTACGAGCAGTACTTC. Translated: CASSFKGQRYEQYF.

CDR3: CASSQARQGSTEAFF. The CDR3, as DNA: TGTGCCAGCAGCCAGGCTAGACAGGGATCCACTGAAGCTTTCTTT. V is TRBV14 and J is TRBJ1-1, with 7 bases lining up with TRBD1. Germline assignment: CDR1 SGHDN and CDR2 FVKESK. This CDR3 has 15 residues. J lost 4 bases, V lost 3 bases, and 8 bases had no gene match.

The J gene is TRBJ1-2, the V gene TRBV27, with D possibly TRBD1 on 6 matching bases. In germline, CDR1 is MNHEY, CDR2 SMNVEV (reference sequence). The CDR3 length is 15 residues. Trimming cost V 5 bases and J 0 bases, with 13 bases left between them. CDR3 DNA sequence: TGTGCCAGCAGTCTAAGACAGGTTACTAACTATGGCTACACCTTC. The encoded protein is CASSLRQVTNYGYTF.

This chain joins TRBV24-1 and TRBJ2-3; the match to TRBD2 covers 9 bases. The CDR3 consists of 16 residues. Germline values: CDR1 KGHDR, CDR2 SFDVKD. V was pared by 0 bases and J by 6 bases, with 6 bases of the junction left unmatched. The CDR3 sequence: CATSDLLRGGGDTQYF. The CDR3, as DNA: TGTGCCACCAGTGATTTGCTGCGGGGGGGAGGGGATACGCAGTATTTT.

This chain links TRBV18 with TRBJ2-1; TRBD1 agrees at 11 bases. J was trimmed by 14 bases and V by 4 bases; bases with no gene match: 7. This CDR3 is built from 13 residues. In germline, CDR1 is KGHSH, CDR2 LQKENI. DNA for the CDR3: TGTGCCAGCTCACGAGGGGACAGGGGGGAGAAGTTCTTC. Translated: CASSRGDRGEKFF.

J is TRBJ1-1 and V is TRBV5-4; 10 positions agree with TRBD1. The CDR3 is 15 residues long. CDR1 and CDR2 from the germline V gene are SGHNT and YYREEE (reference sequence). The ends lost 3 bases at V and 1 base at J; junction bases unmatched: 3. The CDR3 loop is CASSWWDRGNTEAFF. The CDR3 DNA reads TGTGCCAGCAGCTGGTGGGACAGGGGGAACACTGAAGCTTTCTTT.

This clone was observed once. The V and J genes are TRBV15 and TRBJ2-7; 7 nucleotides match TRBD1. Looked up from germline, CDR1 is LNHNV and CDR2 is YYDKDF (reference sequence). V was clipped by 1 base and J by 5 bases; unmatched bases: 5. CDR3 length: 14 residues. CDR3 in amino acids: CATSRGDSDDEQYF. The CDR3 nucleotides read TGTGCCACCAGCAGAGGGGACAGTGATGACGAGCAGTACTTC.

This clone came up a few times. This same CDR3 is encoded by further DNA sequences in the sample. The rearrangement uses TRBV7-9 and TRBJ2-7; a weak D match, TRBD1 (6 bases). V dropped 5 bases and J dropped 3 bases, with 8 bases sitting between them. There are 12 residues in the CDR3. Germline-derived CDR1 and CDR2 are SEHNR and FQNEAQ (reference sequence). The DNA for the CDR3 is TGTGCCAGCAGCCTGACAGGCTACGAGCAGTACTTC. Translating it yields CASSLTGYEQYF.

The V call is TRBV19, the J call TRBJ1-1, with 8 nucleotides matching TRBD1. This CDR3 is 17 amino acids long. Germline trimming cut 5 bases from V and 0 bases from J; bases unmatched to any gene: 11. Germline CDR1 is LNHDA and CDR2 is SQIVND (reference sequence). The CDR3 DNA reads TGTGCCAGTAGTGACGTACACAGGGGGGTCATGAACACTGAAGCTTTCTTT. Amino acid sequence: CASSDVHRGVMNTEAFF.

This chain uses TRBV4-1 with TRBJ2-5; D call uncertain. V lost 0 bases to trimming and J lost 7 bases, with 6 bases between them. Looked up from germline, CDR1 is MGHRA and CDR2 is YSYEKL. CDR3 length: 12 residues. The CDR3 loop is CASSQDPGTQYF. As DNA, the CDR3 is TGCGCCAGCAGCCAAGATCCGGGGACCCAGTACTTC.

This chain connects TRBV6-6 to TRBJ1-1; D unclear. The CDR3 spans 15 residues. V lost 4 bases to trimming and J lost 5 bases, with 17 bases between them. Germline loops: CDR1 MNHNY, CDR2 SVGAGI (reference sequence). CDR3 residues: CASSSAGRVRTEAFF. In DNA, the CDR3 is TGTGCCAGCAGTTCAGCCGGTCGGGTTAGGACTGAAGCTTTCTTT.

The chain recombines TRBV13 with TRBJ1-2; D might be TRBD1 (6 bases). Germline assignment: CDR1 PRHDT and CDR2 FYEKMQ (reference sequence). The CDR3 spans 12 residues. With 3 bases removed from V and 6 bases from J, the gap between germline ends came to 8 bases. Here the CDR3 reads CASSFQGNGYTF. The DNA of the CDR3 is TGTGCCAGCAGCTTCCAGGGGAATGGCTACACCTTC. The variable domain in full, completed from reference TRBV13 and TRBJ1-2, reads AAGVIQSPRHLIKEKRETATLKCYPIPRHDTVYWYQQGPGQDPQFLISFYEKMQSDKGSIPDRFSAQQFSDYHSELNMSSLELGDSALYFCASSFQGNGYTFGSGTRLTVV.

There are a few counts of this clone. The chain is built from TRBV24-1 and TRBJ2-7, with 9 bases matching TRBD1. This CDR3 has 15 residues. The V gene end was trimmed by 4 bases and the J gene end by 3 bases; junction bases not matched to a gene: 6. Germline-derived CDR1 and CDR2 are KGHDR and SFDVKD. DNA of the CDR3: TGTGCCACCAGTGAAACCGGGACAGGGCTCTACGAGCAGTACTTC. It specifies CATSETGTGLYEQYF.